This T cell receptor (beta chain) is from a study of blood T cells in healthy people across ages (dated by TCRdb to between 2014 and 2017). Some background on the complete study: In model experiments, template switching captured roughly one uniquely barcoded TCR beta cDNA molecule for every two T cells. Donors were grouped into four age groups: young (average approximately 16 years), middle-aged (roughly 37), aged (62) and long-lived (just over 80). Donors of different ages were randomly distributed across sequencing lanes to avoid experimental bias. Using deep sequencing normalized with unique cDNA molecular identifiers, the study measured how TCR beta repertoire diversity changes with age. Using the same blood draw, the study looked at two additional independent replicas of 1 million unique cDNA reads for two donors, one aged 18 to 29 and the other aged 80 or older. What the research found in general, with its limitations: Because the CMV infection status of the donors was unknown, age-related changes in expanded clonotypes may potentially have been confounded. The long-lived group showed more naive CD4+ T cells, fewer expanded clones and increased TCR diversity than the aged group, suggesting age selection. Because profiling used bulk unsorted PBMCs, naive and antigen-experienced compartments could not be compared conclusively. As age increased, observed TCR beta diversity per million T cells dropped in a roughly linear way, and a significant reduction was already evident by age 40. Observed TCR beta diversity correlated strongly with the percentage of naive T cells measured by flow cytometry. Estimates of total diversity based on one million sequenced T cells were considered lower bounds and underestimates.

The CDR3 runs 16 residues from the cysteine to the phenylalanine. The read is trimmed to its CDR3 DNA, 48 bases read in frame from base 1. For CDR1 and CDR2, the germline V gene (reference sequence) lists SGHKS and YYEKEE. Trimming accounts for 0 bases at V and 8 bases at J, while the number of junction bases matched to no gene is 8. Donors were 35 to 40 systemically healthy Caucasian individuals from Russia aged roughly 6 to 90 years. Each donor gave ten milliliters of peripheral blood, collected into EDTA-treated Vacutainer tubes. Ficoll-Paque density-gradient centrifugation was used to isolate PBMCs, with at least 6 million obtained per sample. Total RNA was extracted from PBMCs with Trizol reagent, with at least 5 micrograms obtained per sample. The percentages of naive CD45RAhigh/CD27high T cells were determined by flow cytometry on a PBMC aliquot from every donor. On this clonotype: It has no known antigen specificity. Per-base qualities were not stored, and no clone one base away is much larger.

The protocol used for the library was 5' RACE. The reads were generated on an Illumina HiSeq 2500. A second PCR of about 7 to 12 cycles was run with a J-beta primer mix and a sample-barcoded 5' primer. A template-switch 5' adaptor carrying 12 random nucleotides introduced a unique molecular identifier onto each TCR beta cDNA molecule. At least 3 million CDR3-containing paired-end reads were obtained from each sample. First-strand cDNA was synthesized from all RNA with the Mint cDNA synthesis kit, primed by a TRBC-specific oligonucleotide. Following uracil-DNA glycosylase treatment, all cDNA underwent a first 18-cycle PCR with the universal primers M1SS and BC2_uni_R. The paper's processing steps were these. For normalization, 1 million high-quality reads, each with a distinct molecular identifier, were randomly selected from each sample. Instead of being binned into consensus sequences, reads that shared molecular identifiers were thrown out. MiTCR, with a Q25 quality threshold and the strictest error-elimination algorithm, was used for CDR3 identification, clonotype clustering and error correction. Lower-bound total TCR beta diversity was estimated with a nonparametric unseen species model using Euler transformation. The public reads were reanalyzed by TCRdb: fastp trimming at Q25, MiXCR alignment, in-frame beta chains only. Rows with one shared CDR3 protein collapse into an entry with the most common genes and DNA. These V and J calls derive from TCRdb rather than the authors' analysis. For this sample there are about 900,000 distinct CDR3 sequences; about 59% appear just once. Of the sample, 28% falls within the top ten clones.

Sequences were obtained from blood. The chain is made from TRBV5-5 and TRBJ1-6; a stretch of 7 junction bases matches TRBD1. The TCR sequence derives from a man aged 25-40 years in good health. The nucleotide sequence is given as TGTGCCAGCAGCTTGGAGTGGGACAGACGGTATTCACCCCTCCACTTT. This codes for CASSLEWDRRYSPLHF. The full variable domain, completed from the reference TRBV5-5 and TRBJ1-6 proteins outside the CDR3, reads DAGVTQSPTHLIKTRGQQVTLRCSPISGHKSVSWYQQVLGQGPQFIFQYYEKEERGRGNFPDRFSARQFPNYSSELNVNALLLGDSALYLCASSLEWDRRYSPLHFGNGTRLTVT.